Listed below are T cell receptor beta chains from one sample, sequenced in a study of STAT5B mutations in CD4+ large granular lymphocyte leukemia. Only in-frame clones appear in the TCRdb table, and some are missing; sequencing was by immunoSEQ multiplex PCR. The table shows approximately 35,000 clones, with over 65% occurring only once. Sequences were obtained from CD4+ T cells from blood buffy coats. These receptors originate from a human donor in good health. Each CDR3 is given with its conserved first and last residue. The order of the fields is D gene, J gene, clone size, V gene, CDR3 DNA, CDR3 protein. A D gene is named only where the DNA matches it firmly. A row's size may be missing; if present it is once, few, many or a size class.

NA TRBJ2-3 few TRBV7-3 TGTGCCAGCAGCTTACTTCCCTTCACAGATACGCAGTATTTT CASSLLPFTDTQYF
TRBD2 TRBJ2-7 NA TRBV7-9 TGTGCCAGCAGCTTAGGTACCGGGAGGTCCTACGAGCAGTACTTC CASSLGTGRSYEQYF
TRBD1 TRBJ1-6 NA TRBV5-6 TGTGCCAGCAGCTTGGGGACAGGGAGCGTTGATTCACCCCTCCACTTT CASSLGTGSVDSPLHF
NA TRBJ1-1 NA TRBV11-2 TGTGCCAGCAGGCGCATTCGCGGACAGAACACTGAAGCTTTCTTT CASRRIRGQNTEAFF
TRBD1 TRBJ2-5 NA TRBV5-1 TGCGCCAGCAGCCGAAAAATCAGGGGGCGCGACCAAGAGACCCAGTACTTC CASSRKIRGRDQETQYF
TRBD1 TRBJ2-3 few TRBV2 TGTGCCAGCAGCCTAATGGGACAGGGGGCGATTACGCAGTATTTT CASSLMGQGAITQYF
TRBD1 TRBJ2-7 NA TRBV5-1 TGCGCCAGCAGCTTGGCGGGGACAGCCTACGAGCAGTACTTC CASSLAGTAYEQYF
NA TRBJ1-4 few TRBV18 TGTGCCAGCTCACCAGCGACCAGAGGGGAACTGTTTTTT CASSPATRGELFF
TRBD1 TRBJ2-7 NA TRBV5-4 TGTGCCAGCAGCACTCCGGGACAGGGGCCCCTGGAGCAGTACTTC CASSTPGQGPLEQYF
TRBD1 TRBJ2-3 NA TRBV9 TGTGCCAGCAGCGCTCAACAGGACAGGTCCCCGCAGTATTTT CASSAQQDRSPQYF